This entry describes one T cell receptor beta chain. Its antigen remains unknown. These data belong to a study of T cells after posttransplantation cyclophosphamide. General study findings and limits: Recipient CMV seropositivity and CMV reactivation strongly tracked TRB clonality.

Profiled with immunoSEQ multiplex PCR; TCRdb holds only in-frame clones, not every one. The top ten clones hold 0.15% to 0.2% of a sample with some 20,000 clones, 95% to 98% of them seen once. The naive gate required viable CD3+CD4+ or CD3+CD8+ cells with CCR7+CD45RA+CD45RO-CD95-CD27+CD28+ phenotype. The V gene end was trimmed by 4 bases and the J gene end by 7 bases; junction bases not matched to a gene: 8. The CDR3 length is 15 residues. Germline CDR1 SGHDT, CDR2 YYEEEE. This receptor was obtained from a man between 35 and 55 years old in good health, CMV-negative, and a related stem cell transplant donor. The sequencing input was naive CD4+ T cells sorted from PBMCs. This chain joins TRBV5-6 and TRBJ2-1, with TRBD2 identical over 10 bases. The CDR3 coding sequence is TGTGCCAGCAGCCTTGGGTTAGCGGGAGGTAATGAGCAGTTCTTC. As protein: CASSLGLAGGNEQFF. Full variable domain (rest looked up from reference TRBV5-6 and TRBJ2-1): DAGVTQSPTHLIKTRGQQVTLRCSPKSGHDTVSWYQQALGQGPQFIFQYYEEEERQRGNFPDRFSGHQFPNYSSELNVNALLLGDSALYLCASSLGLAGGNEQFFGPGTRLTVL.